Listed below are T cell receptor beta chains from one sample, sequenced in a study of control samples from healthy donors and cancer patients. This table comes from immunoSEQ multiplex PCR, and its TCRdb copy is limited to in-frame clones, with some not included. The sample consists of under 450,000 clones, 75% to 95% of them appearing once. Material for sequencing was PBMCs. The receptors come from a man aged 35 to 55 with head and neck cancer. Both conserved end residues are part of each CDR3. A D gene is named only where the DNA matches it firmly. Clone size is not always given. Where it is, it says once, few, many or a class for expanded clones.

j_gene: TRBJ1-4; v_gene: TRBV6-5; abundance: -; d_gene: -; CDR3nt: TGTGCCAGCAGTTACGGGGACAAGGGTAATGAAAAACTGTTTTTT; CDR3aa: CASSYGDKGNEKLFF
j_gene: TRBJ1-1; v_gene: TRBV28; abundance: -; d_gene: -; CDR3nt: TGTGCCAGCAGTTTAGGGTGGCAGCCAAGAGCGTTCAACACTGAAGCTTTCTTT; CDR3aa: CASSLGWQPRAFNTEAFF
j_gene: TRBJ1-5; v_gene: TRBV6-2/TRBV6-3; abundance: -; d_gene: TRBD1; CDR3nt: TGTGCCAGCAGTTTGCCACAGGGGGCGGATCAGCCCCAGCATTTT; CDR3aa: CASSLPQGADQPQHF
j_gene: TRBJ1-1; v_gene: TRBV27; abundance: -; d_gene: TRBD1; CDR3nt: TGTGCCAGCAATCCACAGGGGCAATTGAACACTGAAGCTTTCTTT; CDR3aa: CASNPQGQLNTEAFF
j_gene: TRBJ2-1; v_gene: TRBV6-5; abundance: -; d_gene: -; CDR3nt: TGTGCCAGCGAAGCAGATGAGCAGTTCTTC; CDR3aa: CASEADEQFF
j_gene: TRBJ2-1; v_gene: TRBV9; abundance: -; d_gene: -; CDR3nt: TGTGCCAGCAGCGTAGGGCAGAAGAACGATGAGCAGTTCTTC; CDR3aa: CASSVGQKNDEQFF
j_gene: TRBJ2-7; v_gene: TRBV6-5; abundance: once; d_gene: -; CDR3nt: TGTGCCAGCAGTCCCCCGGAGGGGGCTCGCTACGAGCAGTACTTC; CDR3aa: CASSPPEGARYEQYF
j_gene: TRBJ2-7; v_gene: TRBV30; abundance: -; d_gene: -; CDR3nt: TGTGCCTGGAGTGGCCAGGGGTACGACGAGCAGTACTTC; CDR3aa: CAWSGQGYDEQYF
j_gene: TRBJ1-2; v_gene: TRBV9; abundance: -; d_gene: TRBD1; CDR3nt: TGTGCCAGCAGCGCCGGGACAGGGTATGGCTACACCTTC; CDR3aa: CASSAGTGYGYTF
j_gene: TRBJ2-7; v_gene: TRBV2; abundance: -; d_gene: -; CDR3nt: TGTGCCACTCAGCCTGAACTCAGGAACTCCTACGAGCAGTACTTC; CDR3aa: CATQPELRNSYEQYF
j_gene: TRBJ1-4; v_gene: TRBV27; abundance: -; d_gene: TRBD1; CDR3nt: TGTGCCAGCAGACAGGGGAGGACTAATGAAAAACTGTTTTTT; CDR3aa: CASRQGRTNEKLFF
j_gene: TRBJ2-7; v_gene: TRBV5-4; abundance: -; d_gene: TRBD2; CDR3nt: TGTGCCAGCAGCGTATCCGGGACTAGCGTCTACGAGCAGTACTTC; CDR3aa: CASSVSGTSVYEQYF
j_gene: TRBJ2-1; v_gene: TRBV6-5; abundance: few; d_gene: -; CDR3nt: TGTGCCAGCAGTCCCCGCTATAAGGCCTACAATGAGCAGTTCTTC; CDR3aa: CASSPRYKAYNEQFF
j_gene: TRBJ2-5; v_gene: TRBV27; abundance: -; d_gene: TRBD1; CDR3nt: TGTGCCAGCAGTTTAGACAGGGGATGGGAGACCCAGTACTTC; CDR3aa: CASSLDRGWETQYF
j_gene: TRBJ1-4; v_gene: TRBV7-2; abundance: -; d_gene: -; CDR3nt: TGTGCCAGCAGCTTATTAGGAGGGTCAGGAGAAAAACTGTTTTTT; CDR3aa: CASSLLGGSGEKLFF
j_gene: TRBJ1-1; v_gene: TRBV7-2; abundance: -; d_gene: -; CDR3nt: TGTGCCAGCAGGTCGACATGGATGGGCACTGAAGCTTTCTTT; CDR3aa: CASRSTWMGTEAFF
j_gene: TRBJ1-5; v_gene: TRBV6-2/TRBV6-3; abundance: -; d_gene: -; CDR3nt: TGTGCCAGCAGCCTGCCTTACTCAAGCAATCAGCCCCAGCATTTT; CDR3aa: CASSLPYSSNQPQHF
j_gene: TRBJ2-7; v_gene: TRBV27; abundance: -; d_gene: TRBD1; CDR3nt: TGTGCCAGCAGTCTGGGACAGGGCTTCTACGAGCAGTACTTC; CDR3aa: CASSLGQGFYEQYF
j_gene: TRBJ1-2; v_gene: TRBV7-2; abundance: -; d_gene: -; CDR3nt: TGTGCCAGCAGCCCCGACCGCAACTATGGCTACACCTTC; CDR3aa: CASSPDRNYGYTF
j_gene: TRBJ1-1; v_gene: TRBV5-4; abundance: -; d_gene: TRBD1; CDR3nt: TGTGCCAGCAGCTTCGACAGGGCTGGCACTGAAGCTTTCTTT; CDR3aa: CASSFDRAGTEAFF
j_gene: TRBJ1-2; v_gene: TRBV18; abundance: -; d_gene: TRBD1; CDR3nt: TGTGCCAGCTCCCCCGGGACAGGGGGTGGCTACACCTTC; CDR3aa: CASSPGTGGGYTF
j_gene: TRBJ1-3; v_gene: TRBV30; abundance: -; d_gene: -; CDR3nt: TGTGCCTGGAGCTCCGGCTCTGGAAACACCATATATTTT; CDR3aa: CAWSSGSGNTIYF
j_gene: TRBJ2-2; v_gene: TRBV12-2; abundance: -; d_gene: -; CDR3nt: TGTGCAAGTCGCCCCGGAGGTCGTTTAGCGGGGGACTTCACCGGGGAGCTGTTTTTT; CDR3aa: CASRPGGRLAGDFTGELFF
j_gene: TRBJ2-1; v_gene: TRBV6-5; abundance: -; d_gene: TRBD1; CDR3nt: TGTGCCAGCAGTCCCGGGACAGGGATACTCTTC; CDR3aa: CASSPGTGILF
j_gene: TRBJ2-6; v_gene: TRBV5-1; abundance: -; d_gene: -; CDR3nt: TGCGCCAGCAGCTGGGACGGTTCTGGGGCCAACGTCCTGACTTTC; CDR3aa: CASSWDGSGANVLTF
j_gene: TRBJ1-1; v_gene: TRBV6-5; abundance: -; d_gene: -; CDR3nt: TGTGCCAGCAGTTACCTCGGGGCTAGGGGGGATCGGGCTTTCTTT; CDR3aa: CASSYLGARGDRAFF
j_gene: TRBJ2-5; v_gene: TRBV9; abundance: -; d_gene: -; CDR3nt: TGTGCCAGCAGCCCCTCGGGGGGCGGTGCGGAGACCCAGTACTTC; CDR3aa: CASSPSGGGAETQYF
j_gene: TRBJ2-7; v_gene: TRBV2; abundance: -; d_gene: TRBD1; CDR3nt: TGTGCCAGCAGGGGACAGGGGACAGGTGATGGTTATGTGGACTTC; CDR3aa: CASRGQGTGDGYVDF
j_gene: TRBJ1-5; v_gene: TRBV6-5; abundance: -; d_gene: -; CDR3nt: TGTGCCAGCAGTTACTCCCGCTCTACTGGGCAGCCCCAGCATTTT; CDR3aa: CASSYSRSTGQPQHF
j_gene: TRBJ2-3; v_gene: TRBV7-3; abundance: once; d_gene: -; CDR3nt: TGTGCCAGCAGCTTATGGGTGGGGTTAGGGGACACAGATACGCAGTATTTT; CDR3aa: CASSLWVGLGDTDTQYF
j_gene: TRBJ2-7; v_gene: TRBV2; abundance: -; d_gene: -; CDR3nt: TGTGCCAGCAGTGAAAGTGTCGTCAGGGATTCCTACGAGCAGTACTTC; CDR3aa: CASSESVVRDSYEQYF
j_gene: TRBJ1-2; v_gene: TRBV15; abundance: -; d_gene: TRBD1; CDR3nt: TGTGCCACCAGCAGCGACAGGGGAAATTCGCCTGGCTACACCTTC; CDR3aa: CATSSDRGNSPGYTF
j_gene: TRBJ1-1; v_gene: TRBV7-3; abundance: -; d_gene: -; CDR3nt: TGTGCCAGCAGTCGATCGGGCAGTATGAACACTGAAGCTTTCTTT; CDR3aa: CASSRSGSMNTEAFF
j_gene: TRBJ2-5; v_gene: TRBV4-1; abundance: -; d_gene: -; CDR3nt: TGCGCCAGCAGCCAATTTCGGCAGGGGATGGAGACCCAGTACTTC; CDR3aa: CASSQFRQGMETQYF
j_gene: TRBJ1-4; v_gene: TRBV18; abundance: -; d_gene: -; CDR3nt: TGTGCCAGCTCACCTTCCTTACCTGCAACTAATGAAAAACTGTTTTTT; CDR3aa: CASSPSLPATNEKLFF
j_gene: TRBJ1-1; v_gene: TRBV28; abundance: -; d_gene: -; CDR3nt: TGTGCCAGCAGTTTTCCTAACTCAGGAGGCGAAGCTTTCTTT; CDR3aa: CASSFPNSGGEAFF
j_gene: TRBJ1-6; v_gene: TRBV19; abundance: -; d_gene: TRBD1; CDR3nt: TGTGCCAGTAGTTTCAGTAGGGACAGGGTTTCACCCCTCCACTTT; CDR3aa: CASSFSRDRVSPLHF
j_gene: TRBJ1-1; v_gene: TRBV6-6; abundance: -; d_gene: TRBD1; CDR3nt: TGTGCCAGCAGTCCAACATTAGGGGGCAGGTGGAACACTGAAGCTTTCTTT; CDR3aa: CASSPTLGGRWNTEAFF
j_gene: TRBJ1-5; v_gene: TRBV28; abundance: -; d_gene: -; CDR3nt: TGTGCCAGCAGTTTAGAGCCATACCCCCGCAATCAGCCCCAGCATTTT; CDR3aa: CASSLEPYPRNQPQHF
j_gene: TRBJ1-2; v_gene: TRBV6-6; abundance: -; d_gene: TRBD1; CDR3nt: TGTGCCAGCAGCCCCGCAGGGGGGGTAAATGGCTACACCTTC; CDR3aa: CASSPAGGVNGYTF
j_gene: TRBJ1-5; v_gene: TRBV29-1; abundance: -; d_gene: TRBD1; CDR3nt: TGCAGCGTGGTCGGACAGGGGGATCAGCCCCAGCATTTT; CDR3aa: CSVVGQGDQPQHF
j_gene: TRBJ2-3; v_gene: TRBV11-1; abundance: -; d_gene: -; CDR3nt: TGTGCCAGCAGCTTACCGGCCACAGATACGCAGTATTTT; CDR3aa: CASSLPATDTQYF
j_gene: TRBJ2-2; v_gene: TRBV18; abundance: -; d_gene: TRBD2; CDR3nt: TGTGCCAGCTCACCACAGCGACTAGCGGGGAGAGACACCGGGGAGCTGTTTTTT; CDR3aa: CASSPQRLAGRDTGELFF
j_gene: TRBJ2-2; v_gene: TRBV5-5; abundance: -; d_gene: TRBD2; CDR3nt: TGTGCCAGCAGCTTGGTGGGGACTAGTACCGGGGAGCTGTTTTTT; CDR3aa: CASSLVGTSTGELFF
j_gene: TRBJ2-2; v_gene: TRBV12-3/TRBV12-4; abundance: -; d_gene: -; CDR3nt: TGTGCCAGCACTTCTGACACCGGGGAGCTGTTTTTT; CDR3aa: CASTSDTGELFF
j_gene: TRBJ2-1; v_gene: TRBV3-1/TRBV3-2; abundance: -; d_gene: -; CDR3nt: TGTGCCAGCAGCCTCCAGGGTACAGACAATGAGCAGTTCTTC; CDR3aa: CASSLQGTDNEQFF
j_gene: TRBJ1-6; v_gene: TRBV7-2; abundance: -; d_gene: -; CDR3nt: TGTGCCAGCAGCTTACAGGGGAGGACTAATTCACCCCTCCACTTT; CDR3aa: CASSLQGRTNSPLHF
j_gene: TRBJ2-6; v_gene: TRBV6-5; abundance: -; d_gene: -; CDR3nt: TGTGCCAGCAGTTACTTGCAGAGCTCTGGGGCCAACGTCCTGACTTTC; CDR3aa: CASSYLQSSGANVLTF
j_gene: TRBJ1-5; v_gene: TRBV1; abundance: -; d_gene: -; CDR3nt: TGCACCAGGACTGAGATAAATCAGCCCCAGCATTTT; CDR3aa: CTRTEINQPQHF
j_gene: TRBJ2-7; v_gene: TRBV4-1; abundance: -; d_gene: -; CDR3nt: TGCGCCAGCAGCCGGACAGAGCTTCACGAGCAGTACTTC; CDR3aa: CASSRTELHEQYF
j_gene: TRBJ1-2; v_gene: TRBV18; abundance: -; d_gene: -; CDR3nt: TGTGCCAGCTCGCGAGACTCGGGTGGCTACACCTTC; CDR3aa: CASSRDSGGYTF
j_gene: TRBJ2-1; v_gene: TRBV6-6; abundance: -; d_gene: -; CDR3nt: TGTGCCAGCAGTAACACAGGGCGAAGATCCTACAATGAGCAGTTCTTC; CDR3aa: CASSNTGRRSYNEQFF
j_gene: TRBJ1-3; v_gene: TRBV10-3; abundance: once; d_gene: TRBD1; CDR3nt: TGTGCCATCAGTCCGGGACAGGGTGGAAACACCATATATTTT; CDR3aa: CAISPGQGGNTIYF
j_gene: TRBJ2-3; v_gene: TRBV5-6; abundance: few; d_gene: -; CDR3nt: TGTGCCAGCAGCCTCTTTCGGGCTAGCTTAAGCACAGATACGCAGTATTTT; CDR3aa: CASSLFRASLSTDTQYF
j_gene: TRBJ1-3; v_gene: TRBV7-2; abundance: -; d_gene: -; CDR3nt: TGTGCCAGCAGCTTACAGGGTTCTACTGGAAACACCATATATTTT; CDR3aa: CASSLQGSTGNTIYF